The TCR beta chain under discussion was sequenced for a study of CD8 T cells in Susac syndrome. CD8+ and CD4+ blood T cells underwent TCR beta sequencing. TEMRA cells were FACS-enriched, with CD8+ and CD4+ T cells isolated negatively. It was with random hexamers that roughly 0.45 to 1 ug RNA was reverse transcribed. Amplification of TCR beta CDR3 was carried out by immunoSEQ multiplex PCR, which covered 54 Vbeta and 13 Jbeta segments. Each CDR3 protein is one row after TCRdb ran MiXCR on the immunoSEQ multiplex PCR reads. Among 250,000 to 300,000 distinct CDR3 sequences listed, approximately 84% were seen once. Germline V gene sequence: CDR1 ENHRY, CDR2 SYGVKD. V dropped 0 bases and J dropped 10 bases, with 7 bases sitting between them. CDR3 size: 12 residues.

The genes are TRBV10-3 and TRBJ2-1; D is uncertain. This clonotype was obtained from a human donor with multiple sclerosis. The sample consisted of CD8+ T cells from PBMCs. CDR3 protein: CAISESGHEQFF. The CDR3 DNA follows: TGTGCCATCAGTGAGTCCGGCCACGAGCAGTTCTTC.